Shown below are 18 T cell receptor beta chains from a single sample sequenced in a study of blood T cell repertoires in COVID-19. Assay used: immunoSEQ multiplex PCR; TCRdb lists only in-frame clones, some missing. The table includes fewer than 200,000 clones, around 81% detected once. The source material was peripheral blood. The receptors were gathered from a woman older than 75 with COVID-19, enrolled during active disease.

The J gene is TRBJ2-5, the V gene TRBV3-1 (or the pseudogene TRBV3-2); unclear D gene. The CDR3 consists of 14 residues. Germline V lookup: CDR1 LGHDT, CDR2 YNNKEL (reference sequence). Trimming removed 4 bases from V and 7 bases from J, with 16 bases in between. The CDR3 DNA sequence: TGTGCCAGCAGCCCCCAGCCAGGTTTGGCGACCCAGTACTTC. Translated: CASSPQPGLATQYF.

This rearrangement joins TRBV25-1 to TRBJ2-3; 7 nucleotides align to TRBD2. Germline V lookup: CDR1 MGHDK, CDR2 SYGVNS. Trimming removed 4 bases from V and 0 bases from J; junction bases left unmatched: 10. This CDR3 has 17 amino acids. The CDR3 sequence: CASSAGGRGSSTDTQYF. The CDR3 DNA sequence: TGTGCCAGCAGTGCTGGGGGGAGGGGATCTAGCACAGATACGCAGTATTTT. Based on the CDR3 plus reference TRBV25-1 and TRBJ2-3, the full variable domain is EADIYQTPRYLVIGTGKKITLECSQTMGHDKMYWYQQDPGMELHLIHYSYGVNSTEKGDLSSESTVSRIRTEHFPLTLESARPSHTSQYLCASSAGGRGSSTDTQYFGPGTRLTVL.

The chain uses TRBV9 and TRBJ2-5, with 8 bases fitting TRBD2. J was trimmed by 5 bases and V by 0 bases; bases with no gene match: 9. The germline V gene encodes CDR1 SGDLS and CDR2 YYNGEE. This CDR3 contains 16 residues. CDR3 region: CASSVGAGGGVETQYF. CDR3 in DNA: TGTGCCAGCAGCGTAGGGGCGGGAGGAGGTGTCGAGACCCAGTACTTC.

V gene TRBV7-9 combines with J gene TRBJ2-1, with D unresolved. Germline CDR1 SEHNR, CDR2 FQNEAQ (reference sequence). The V gene lost 3 bases and the J gene lost 8 bases, with 11 bases spanning the gap. The CDR3 runs to 13 residues. CDR3 sequence (DNA): TGTGCCAGCAGCTTGAACAGCCCCGATGAGCAGTTCTTC. Translation: CASSLNSPDEQFF. The full variable domain, with the rest looked up from reference TRBV7-9 and TRBJ2-1, is DTGVSQNPRHKITKRGQNVTFRCDPISEHNRLYWYRQTLGQGPEFLTYFQNEAQLEKSRLLSDRFSAERPKGSFSTLEIQRTEQGDSAMYLCASSLNSPDEQFFGPGTRLTVL.

The chain carries TRBV10-3 and TRBJ1-2; 7 bases align to TRBD1. The V and J ends lost 4 bases and 8 bases, in that order; junction bases with no gene match: 4. The CDR3 loop spans 12 amino acids. Germline V gene lookup returns CDR1 ENHRY and CDR2 SYGVKD. The CDR3 sequence is CAISGDSAGYTF. The CDR3 nucleotides read TGTGCCATCAGTGGGGACAGCGCGGGCTACACCTTC.

This clone appeared once. The chain carries TRBV5-1 and TRBJ2-3; 16 positions agree with TRBD2. Germline V gene sequence: CDR1 SGHRS, CDR2 YFSETQ. The CDR3 contains 19 residues. Germline trimming cut 4 bases from V and 3 bases from J; bases unmatched to any gene: 11. CDR3 sequence (DNA): TGCGCCAGCAGCCCGAGCCCGGGACTAGCGGGAGGGGAGACAGATACGCAGTATTTT. Amino acid sequence: CASSPSPGLAGGETDTQYF.

This clone was picked up a small number of times. The chain recombines TRBV11-2 with TRBJ2-7; 7 bases align to TRBD2. The CDR3 has 14 amino acids. The J segment lost 2 bases and the V segment lost 1 base, leaving 2 bases of the junction unmatched. Germline values: CDR1 SGHAT, CDR2 FQNNGV. Here the CDR3 reads CASSLGSGTYEQYF. The CDR3 bases are TGTGCCAGCAGCTTAGGGAGCGGGACCTACGAGCAGTACTTC.

CDR3 DNA: TGTGCCATCAGTGAGGACCTAGCGGGCTACGAGCAGTACTTC. Translation gives CAISEDLAGYEQYF. The V gene is TRBV10-3, the J gene TRBJ2-7, with 8 bases lining up with TRBD2. The CDR3 has 14 amino acids. Germline assignment: CDR1 ENHRY and CDR2 SYGVKD. Unmatched junction bases numbered 3, after V lost 2 bases and J lost 3 bases.

The CDR3 DNA sequence: TGTGCCAGCAGTGGGGGGAAACTGGCGGGACGTACGGGGGAGCTGTTTTTT. It is translated as CASSGGKLAGRTGELFF. The chain combines TRBV28 with TRBJ2-2; a weak D match, TRBD2 (6 bases). With 5 bases removed from V and 8 bases from J, the gap between germline ends came to 24 bases. The V gene's germline CDR1 is MDHEN and CDR2 SYDVKM. CDR3 length equals 17 residues.

The rearrangement uses TRBV4-2 and TRBJ2-7; the match to TRBD2 covers 8 bases. CDR1 and CDR2 from the germline V gene are LGHNA and YNFKEQ. This CDR3 is 16 amino acids long. The ends lost 0 bases at V and 0 bases at J; junction bases unmatched: 4. CDR3 in amino acids: CASSQDAGGTSYEQYF. CDR3 sequence (DNA): TGTGCCAGCAGCCAAGACGCGGGAGGCACCTCCTACGAGCAGTACTTC.

CDR3 protein: CASNPQDRFNQPQHF. DNA for the CDR3: TGTGCCAGCAACCCACAGGACAGGTTTAATCAGCCCCAGCATTTT. The V call is TRBV28, the J call TRBJ1-5, with TRBD1 matching over 7 bases. The CDR3 is 15 residues long. Germline assignment: CDR1 MDHEN and CDR2 SYDVKM. Trimming at V came to 7 bases and at J to 4 bases, leaving 10 bases not matched to a gene.

This chain uses TRBV19 with TRBJ1-4; a weak D match, TRBD1 (6 bases). V shed 6 bases and J shed 3 bases, with 14 bases lying between them. This CDR3 has 15 residues. The germline gives CDR1 LNHDA, CDR2 SQIVND (reference sequence). CDR3 loop: CASRDSFLANEKLFF. For the CDR3, the DNA is TGTGCCAGTAGGGACAGTTTTCTGGCTAATGAAAAACTGTTTTTT.

The J gene is TRBJ2-3, the V gene TRBV3-1 (or the pseudogene TRBV3-2), with TRBD2 matching over 9 bases. The CDR3 consists of 16 residues. Per the germline V gene, CDR1 is LGHDT and CDR2 is YNNKEL (reference sequence). V was clipped by 3 bases and J by 3 bases; unmatched bases: 7. The CDR3 DNA reads as TGTGCCAGCAGCCATGGTGCGGGGGGGCCGACAGATACGCAGTATTTT. Translated: CASSHGAGGPTDTQYF.

The rearrangement uses TRBV7-9 and TRBJ2-1, with D possibly TRBD2 on 7 matching bases. The CDR3 has 14 amino acids. V lost 5 bases, J lost 5 bases, and 13 bases lay in between. Germline V gives CDR1 SEHNR, CDR2 FQNEAQ (reference sequence). The CDR3 protein is CASSPGGTHNEQFF. The DNA for the CDR3 is TGTGCCAGCAGCCCGGGGGGCACCCACAATGAGCAGTTCTTC.

V gene TRBV29-1 combines with J gene TRBJ1-1; possibly TRBD1 for D (6 bases). The CDR3 runs 13 residues. From germline, CDR1 is SQVTM and CDR2 ANQGSEA. The V end was cut by 4 bases, the J end by 6 bases, with 15 bases between. CDR3 DNA: TGCAGCGTTGGAGACAGGTTGACGTCTGAAGCTTTCTTT. It translates to CSVGDRLTSEAFF.

V gene TRBV6-2 or TRBV6-3 combines with J gene TRBJ1-4; the match to TRBD1 covers 11 bases. V lost 3 bases and J lost 8; bases outside the gene matches: 8. The CDR3 totals 16 residues. CDR1 is MNHEY and CDR2 is SVGEGT in the germline V gene. CDR3 residues: CASSYGPGTGGEKLFF. CDR3 in DNA: TGTGCCAGCAGTTATGGCCCCGGGACAGGGGGGGAAAAACTGTTTTTT.

The V gene is TRBV6-5, the J gene TRBJ1-1, with TRBD1 as a possible D gene (5 bases). Trimming left V 6 bases short and J 3 bases short, with 17 bases between. Germline CDR1 and CDR2: MNHEY and SVGAGI. The CDR3 has 15 residues. In DNA form, the CDR3 reads TGTGCCAGCAGATCAGGGATAGGGCTGGACACTGAAGCTTTCTTT. Its translation: CASRSGIGLDTEAFF.

The J gene is TRBJ2-7, the V gene TRBV21-1; the DNA was not used to check the table's D call, TRBD1. TRBV21-1 is described as a pseudogene. This CDR3 is 14 amino acids long. CDR3 sequence: CASSKSSTDYEQYF. The DNA of the CDR3 is TGTGCCAGCAGCAAATCGTCTACAGATTACGAGCAGTACTTC.